These 3 T cell receptor beta chains share one sample of origin, sequenced in a study of cytomegalovirus exposure and HLA in healthy donors. Some clones are missing from TCRdb's copy, which holds only in-frame ones; the method was immunoSEQ multiplex PCR. The sample holds about 110,000 clones, almost 90% seen once. Input material: PBMCs. The receptors stem from a young woman in good health and CMV-seronegative.

The V gene is TRBV6-5, the J gene TRBJ1-5; D possibly corresponds to TRBD1 (5 bases). The V gene lost 2 bases and the J gene lost 6 bases, with 11 bases spanning the gap. The length of the CDR3 is 14 residues. Germline V lookup: CDR1 MNHEY, CDR2 SVGAGI. CDR3 region: CASSYQQGIQPQHF. The CDR3 bases are TGTGCCAGCAGTTACCAGCAGGGCATTCAGCCCCAGCATTTT.

This chain connects TRBV18 to TRBJ2-3; no clear D gene. The V gene's germline CDR1 is KGHSH and CDR2 LQKENI. The V and J ends lost 2 bases and 0 bases respectively, with 9 bases between them. The CDR3 runs 15 residues. The CDR3 is CASSPTLRSTDTQYF. CDR3 nucleotide sequence: TGTGCCAGCTCACCAACTCTTAGAAGCACAGATACGCAGTATTTT.

The V and J genes are TRBV6-1 and TRBJ2-7, with D tentatively TRBD2 (6 bases). Between the trimmed V and J ends, which lost 3 bases and 0 bases, there was a span of 9 bases. The CDR3 extends over 14 amino acids. In germline, CDR1 is MNHNS, CDR2 SASEGT. The CDR3: CASSDSGDSYEQYF. The CDR3 nucleotides are TGTGCCAGCAGTGACTCGGGGGACTCCTACGAGCAGTACTTC.